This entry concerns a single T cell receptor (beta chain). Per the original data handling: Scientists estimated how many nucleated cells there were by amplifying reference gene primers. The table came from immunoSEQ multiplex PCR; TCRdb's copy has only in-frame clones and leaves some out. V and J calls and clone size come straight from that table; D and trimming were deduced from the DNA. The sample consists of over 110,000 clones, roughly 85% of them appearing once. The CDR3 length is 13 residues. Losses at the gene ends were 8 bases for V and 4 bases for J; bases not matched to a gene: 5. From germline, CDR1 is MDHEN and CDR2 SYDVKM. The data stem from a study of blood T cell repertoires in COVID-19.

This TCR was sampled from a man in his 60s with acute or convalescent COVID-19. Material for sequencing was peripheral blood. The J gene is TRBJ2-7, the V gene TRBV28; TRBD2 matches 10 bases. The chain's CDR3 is CASYGTSAYEQYF. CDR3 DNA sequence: TGTGCCAGCTACGGGACTAGCGCTTACGAGCAGTACTTC.